This T cell receptor (beta chain) was documented in a study of radiotherapy plus CTLA-4 blockade in lung cancer. Profiled with immunoSEQ multiplex PCR; TCRdb holds only in-frame clones, not every one. Here the sample spans about 99,000 clones, around 88% being singletons. This CDR3 spans 16 amino acids. V lost 6 bases and J lost 7, with 22 bases in between. CDR1 and CDR2 from the germline V gene are LNHDA and SQIVND (reference sequence). The TCR comes from a human donor with non-small cell lung cancer that progressed on radiotherapy plus ipilimumab. The V call is TRBV19, the J call TRBJ1-5, with D possibly TRBD1 on 5 matching bases. The sample in question was peripheral blood, obtained from a patient treated with radiotherapy plus ipilimumab. This chain's CDR3 is CASSSRAGIPGQPQHF. DNA for the CDR3: TGTGCCAGTAGCAGCCGGGCAGGGATTCCCGGGCAGCCCCAGCATTTT.